The 24 T cell receptor beta chains in this list originate from one sample, sequenced in a study of CD8+ T cells in alopecia areata. Isolated RNA was reverse transcribed into cDNA used as the sequencing template. The method was immunoSEQ multiplex PCR; TCRdb's version includes in-frame clones alone and lacks a portion of them. The sample carries more than 7,000 clones, around 60% recorded once. The treatment is: oral pan-JAK inhibitor, 5-10 mg twice daily. The investigators collected lesional scalp punch biopsies and peripheral blood from alopecia areata patients. The sample was skin, taken at week 4, from a patient treated with tofacitinib. Receptor source: a human donor with alopecia areata.

This chain links TRBV5-4 with TRBJ2-7; D uncertain. Looked up from germline, CDR1 is SGHNT and CDR2 is YYREEE (reference sequence). The CDR3 runs 14 residues. Trimming took off 0 bases at V and 6 bases at J, with 13 bases between the two ends. The CDR3 nucleotides are TGTGCCAGCAGCTTGGACGCTGCGACCGTCGAGCAGTACTTC. Translating gives CASSLDAATVEQYF.

This chain joins TRBV20-1 and TRBJ2-5; D unclear. The CDR3 totals 11 residues. Germline-derived CDR1 and CDR2 are DFQATT and SNEGSKA (reference sequence). Trimming removed 1 base at V and 5 bases at J, with 5 bases between. CDR3 bases: TGCAGTGCTAGAGTAGATGAGACCCAGTACTTC. Translating gives CSARVDETQYF.

This clone was detected only a few times. This chain uses TRBV29-1 with TRBJ1-1, with D perhaps matching TRBD1 (5 bases). CDR3 length equals 13 residues. The V and J ends lost 5 bases and 3 bases respectively, with 13 bases between them. Germline CDR1 is SQVTM and CDR2 is ANQGSEA. CDR3 nucleotide sequence: TGCAGCGTTAATGGGGCTAGGGACACTGAAGCTTTCTTT. This encodes CSVNGARDTEAFF.

The CDR3 coding sequence is TGTGCCAGCAGCCGAGCCCCGTGGGGGGCCTCGAGGGAGGGAGAGACCCAGTACTTC. It specifies CASSRAPWGASREGETQYF. The chain combines TRBV7-8 with TRBJ2-5; TRBD2 is a possible D gene (7 bases). CDR1 SGHVS and CDR2 FQNEAQ come from the germline V gene. This CDR3 contains 19 residues. Trimming shortened V by 5 bases and J by 4 bases, and 29 bases separated the two germline ends.

This clone was observed a few times. The chain links TRBV28 to TRBJ1-2; the D is unclear. With 6 bases removed from V and 4 bases from J, the gap between germline ends came to 12 bases. CDR1 and CDR2 (germline): MDHEN, SYDVKM. The CDR3 totals 13 residues. Here the CDR3 reads CASRPEAVYGYTF. The CDR3 DNA sequence: TGTGCCAGCAGACCCGAGGCGGTCTATGGCTACACCTTC.

The chain is built from TRBV4-1 and TRBJ2-7; D possibly corresponds to TRBD2 (6 bases). There are 16 residues in the CDR3. Trimming cost V 1 base and J 0 bases, with 13 bases left between them. Germline V gene sequence: CDR1 MGHRA, CDR2 YSYEKL. The CDR3 DNA sequence: TGCGCCAGCAGCCAAGGATCCAGCGGGCTCTCCTACGAGCAGTACTTC. It is translated as CASSQGSSGLSYEQYF.

This rearrangement joins TRBV5-1 to TRBJ2-6; unclear D gene. Trimming removed 0 bases from V and 2 bases from J, with 3 bases in between. Germline values: CDR1 SGHRS, CDR2 YFSETQ. The CDR3 covers 14 residues. The DNA of the CDR3 is TGCGCCAGCAGCTTGGATACTGGGGCCAACGTCCTGACTTTC. It specifies CASSLDTGANVLTF. The full variable domain, completed using reference TRBV5-1 and TRBJ2-6, is KAGVTQTPRYLIKTRGQQVTLSCSPISGHRSVSWYQQTPGQGLQFLFEYFSETQRNKGNFPGRFSGRQFSNSRSEMNVSTLELGDSALYLCASSLDTGANVLTFGAGSRLTVL.

This clone was detected only once. V is TRBV7-3 and J is TRBJ2-5; 8 bases are shared with TRBD2. The V gene end was trimmed by 5 bases and the J gene end by 4 bases; junction bases not matched to a gene: 12. The CDR3 sequence is 16 residues long. CDR1 SGHTA and CDR2 FQGTGA come from the germline V gene. DNA for the CDR3: TGTGCCAGCAGCCCAAGCGGGAGTGCTGAAGGAGAGACCCAGTACTTC. Translating it yields CASSPSGSAEGETQYF.

V gene TRBV5-6 combines with J gene TRBJ1-1; D unresolved. Germline CDR1 reads SGHDT; CDR2 reads YYEEEE. Trimming shortened V by 2 bases and J by 1 base, and 9 bases separated the two germline ends. The CDR3 spans 14 residues. For the CDR3, the DNA is TGTGCCAGCAGCTTACCGGGCCAGAACACTGAAGCTTTCTTT. Amino acid sequence: CASSLPGQNTEAFF.

This rearrangement joins TRBV9 to TRBJ2-5; 9 nucleotides match TRBD1. Germline V gene sequence: CDR1 SGDLS, CDR2 YYNGEE. The junction had 5 bases not matched to a gene; V was cut back by 3 bases and J by 5 bases. This CDR3 has 14 amino acids. The CDR3 DNA is TGTGCCAGCAGCGGAGGGACAGGGCAGGAGACCCAGTACTTC. Its translation: CASSGGTGQETQYF. The complete variable domain, with remaining parts taken from reference TRBV9 and TRBJ2-5, reads DSGVTQTPKHLITATGQRVTLRCSPRSGDLSVYWYQQSLDQGLQFLIQYYNGEERAKGNILERFSAQQFPDLHSELNLSSLELGDSALYFCASSGGTGQETQYFGPGTRLLVL.

The rearrangement joins TRBV7-3 to TRBJ1-1, with 8 positions matching TRBD1. Looked up from germline, CDR1 is SGHTA and CDR2 is FQGTGA. The ends lost 8 bases at V and 8 bases at J; junction bases unmatched: 10. The CDR3 runs to 13 residues. The CDR3 bases are TGTGCCAGCGGCAAAGGACGGGACAGGGAAGCTTTCTTT. Encoded protein: CASGKGRDREAFF.

V and J are TRBV14 and TRBJ2-5, with D uncertain. CDR1 is SGHDN, CDR2 FVKESK, per germline. Trimming shortened V by 4 bases and J by 0 bases, and 9 bases separated the two germline ends. The CDR3 is 14 residues long. CDR3 in amino acids: CASSRSIDQETQYF. The CDR3 DNA reads as TGTGCCAGCAGCCGCAGTATAGACCAAGAGACCCAGTACTTC.

DNA for the CDR3: TGTGCCAGCAGCTTATCTCTAAGCGGGGGGGTATACGAGCAGTACTTC. Translation: CASSLSLSGGVYEQYF. This chain uses TRBV7-2 with TRBJ2-5; 10 positions match TRBD2. The closer fit of TRBJ2-7 to the DNA end suggests the J call may be wrong. CDR1 and CDR2 from the germline V gene are SGHTA and FQGNSA. The CDR3 is 16 amino acids.

The chain employs TRBV6-5 and TRBJ1-2; D call uncertain. This CDR3 is built from 13 residues. Germline V lookup: CDR1 MNHEY, CDR2 SVGAGI. Trimming cost V 4 bases and J 3 bases, with 9 bases left between them. CDR3 residues: CASSSSGDYGYTF. As DNA, the CDR3 is TGTGCCAGCAGTTCCTCCGGGGACTATGGCTACACCTTC.

The chain couples TRBV2 to TRBJ2-5; D is uncertain. The CDR3 has 14 residues. Germline CDR1 reads SNHLY; CDR2 reads FYNNEI. Trimming took off 3 bases at V and 4 bases at J, with 12 bases between the two ends. The CDR3 loop is CASSESSITETQYF. The CDR3 nucleotides read TGTGCCAGCAGTGAGTCGAGCATTACAGAGACCCAGTACTTC.

This rearrangement joins TRBV5-4 to TRBJ2-5; 7 bases agree with TRBD1. The J call may not be correct, given that the DNA end is closer to TRBJ2-7. CDR1 is SGHNT and CDR2 is YYREEE in the germline V gene (reference sequence). CDR3 length: 15 amino acids. The CDR3 nucleotides are TGTGCCAGCAGCTTGCCGCGACAGGGTCCCTACGAGCAGTACTTC. Translating gives CASSLPRQGPYEQYF.

The rearrangement joins TRBV27 to TRBJ2-7; TRBD2 aligns across 10 bases. Germline CDR1 reads MNHEY; CDR2 reads SMNVEV (reference sequence). V shed 6 bases and J 4 bases; nucleotides not matched to a gene: 6. The CDR3 is 14 amino acids. CDR3 loop: CASRVAGGGYEQYF. DNA for the CDR3: TGTGCCAGCAGAGTAGCGGGAGGAGGGTACGAGCAGTACTTC.

This sequence joins TRBV4-2 and TRBJ2-7, with D tentatively TRBD1 or TRBD2 (5 bases each). The germline gives CDR1 LGHNA, CDR2 YNFKEQ. V was clipped by 1 base and J by 6 bases, with 16 bases between them. The CDR3 loop spans 15 amino acids. In DNA, the CDR3 is TGTGCCAGCAGCCAAGGTTATCTAGGGACGCGCGAGCAGTACTTC. It specifies CASSQGYLGTREQYF.

V and J are TRBV19 and TRBJ2-1, with 7 bases lining up with TRBD2. Trimming cost V 5 bases and J 2 bases; bases outside gene matches: 6. CDR1 and CDR2 from the germline V gene are LNHDA and SQIVND (reference sequence). CDR3 size: 15 residues. The DNA of the CDR3 is TGTGCCAGTAGTCACAGCGGGAACACCTACAATGAGCAGTTCTTC. This translates into CASSHSGNTYNEQFF.

This clone was observed a few times. The chain has TRBV28 and TRBJ2-3, with D possibly TRBD2 on 6 matching bases. V lost 7 bases, J lost 2 bases, and 16 bases lay in between. The CDR3 length is 15 residues. Germline V CDR1 and CDR2: MDHEN, SYDVKM. DNA for the CDR3: TGTGCCAGCACTCCGTACAGCGGGTCCACAGATACGCAGTATTTT. Translating gives CASTPYSGSTDTQYF.

In its sample, this clone was seen a few times. This chain joins TRBV5-1 and TRBJ2-3; 7 bases are a match to TRBD2. With 3 bases clipped from V and 0 bases from J, the junction kept 7 bases outside the gene matches. The CDR3 extends over 16 amino acids. Germline V gene lookup returns CDR1 SGHRS and CDR2 YFSETQ. This chain's CDR3 is CASSSLSSGSTDTQYF. The CDR3, as DNA: TGCGCCAGCAGCTCGCTCTCTAGCGGAAGCACAGATACGCAGTATTTT.

V usage is TRBV7-9 and J usage is TRBJ1-1; no clear D. Germline values: CDR1 SEHNR, CDR2 FQNEAQ (reference sequence). V was pared by 10 bases and J by 9 bases, with 15 bases between. The CDR3 extends over 11 amino acids. In nucleotides, the CDR3 is TGTGCCACCCAGGTGGCAGAGAAAGCTTTCTTT. Translating it yields CATQVAEKAFF.

In its sample, this clone was seen once. The gene calls are TRBV15 and TRBJ1-6; D is unclear. Germline assignment: CDR1 LNHNV and CDR2 YYDKDF (reference sequence). The CDR3 is 16 amino acids. The V gene lost 3 bases and the J gene lost 7 bases, with 16 bases spanning the gap. Here the CDR3 DNA reads TGTGCCACCAGCAGGTTAGAGGGCCTTACCAATTCACCCCTCCACTTT. Amino acids: CATSRLEGLTNSPLHF.

The CDR3 DNA follows: TGCGCCAGCAGCCAAGATCCCAGGGTCAACGGGGCCAACGTCCTGACTTTC. It yields the protein CASSQDPRVNGANVLTF. The V and J genes are TRBV4-1 and TRBJ2-6, with D possibly TRBD1 on 5 matching bases. V shed 0 bases and J shed 4 bases, with 13 bases lying between them. The CDR3 totals 17 residues. Germline V gene data show CDR1 as MGHRA and CDR2 as YSYEKL.